These 21 T cell receptor beta chains share one sample of origin, sequenced in a study of stem cell transplantation in POMP-related autoinflammatory disease. Method: immunoSEQ multiplex PCR; TCRdb's copy keeps in-frame clones and lacks some. The sample includes roughly 32,000 clones, around 88% of them seen just once. The sequences come from CD4+ T cells from PBMCs, collected before stem cell transplantation. Receptors originate from a human donor with POMP-related autoinflammation and immune dysregulation (PRAID).

This rearrangement joins TRBV5-1 to TRBJ1-1, with D unclear. Germline V gene lookup returns CDR1 SGHRS and CDR2 YFSETQ. V was pared by 4 bases and J by 1 base, with 14 bases between. The CDR3 is 15 residues long. CDR3 region: CASSIPGRSNTEAFF. CDR3 bases: TGCGCCAGCAGCATCCCGGGAAGGTCGAACACTGAAGCTTTCTTT.

The chain links TRBV16 to TRBJ2-1; D may be TRBD2 (6 bases). CDR1 is KGHSY and CDR2 is FQNENV in the germline V gene. Trimming cost V 5 bases and J 8 bases, with 19 bases left between them. This CDR3 is built from 15 residues. This CDR3 is CASSGARISGDEQFF. CDR3 nucleotide sequence: TGTGCCAGCAGCGGGGCAAGAATTAGCGGCGATGAGCAGTTCTTC. Supplemented by reference TRBV16 and TRBJ2-1, the full variable domain reads GEEVAQTPKHLVRGEGQKAKLYCAPIKGHSYVFWYQQVLKNEFKFLISFQNENVFDETGMPKERFSAKCLPNSPCSLEIQATKLEDSAVYFCASSGARISGDEQFFGPGTRLTVL.

This sequence joins TRBV2 and TRBJ2-5, with D unclear. Germline V gene sequence: CDR1 SNHLY, CDR2 FYNNEI. V was pared by 4 bases and J by 2 bases, with 8 bases between. This CDR3 contains 13 residues. The CDR3 reads CASSGGPQETQYF. The CDR3 DNA reads as TGTGCCAGCAGTGGAGGACCACAAGAGACCCAGTACTTC.

CDR3 nucleotide sequence: TGTGCCAGCAGTTTATTGGGGGCGAATGAAAAACTGTTTTTT. Translating it yields CASSLLGANEKLFF. The genes are TRBV28 and TRBJ1-4, with a tentative D call TRBD1 (6 bases). The CDR3 length is 14 residues. The V end lost 1 base, the J end lost 5 bases, and 8 bases lay between the germline ends. CDR1 MDHEN and CDR2 SYDVKM come from the germline V gene.

The rearrangement joins TRBV2 to TRBJ1-1; D might be TRBD1 (6 bases). Germline CDR1 and CDR2: SNHLY and FYNNEI. Trimming took 4 bases from V and 5 from J, leaving 11 bases between them. This CDR3 comprises 13 residues. CDR3 nucleotides: TGTGCCAGCAGTGTACAGGGTGGAACTGAAGCTTTCTTT. Translation: CASSVQGGTEAFF.

This chain uses TRBV23-1 with TRBJ2-5; D is possibly TRBD1 or TRBD2 (5 bases each). TRBV23-1 has ORF status, its function being uncertain. Trimming cost V 2 bases and J 5 bases, with 9 bases left between them. This CDR3 has 13 amino acids. CDR3: CASSQGGSETQYF. Written as DNA, the CDR3 is TGCGCCAGCAGTCAAGGGGGTTCGGAGACCCAGTACTTC.

In DNA, the CDR3 is TGTGCCTGGAGTGACAATGAAAAACTGTTTTTT. Protein product: CAWSDNEKLFF. The rearrangement links TRBV30 to TRBJ1-4; D is unclear. Trimming pared 1 base from V and 5 bases from J, leaving 2 bases between. From germline, CDR1 is GTSNPN and CDR2 SVGIG (reference sequence). The CDR3 totals 11 residues. The variable domain in full, with the rest retrieved from reference TRBV30 and TRBJ1-4, is SQTIHQWPATLVQPVGSPLSLECTVEGTSNPNLYWYRQAAGRGLQLLFYSVGIGQISSEVPQNLSASRPQDRQFILSSKKLLLSDSGFYLCAWSDNEKLFFGSGTQLSVL.

This chain uses TRBV6-5 with TRBJ2-3, with 7 bases matching TRBD1. Germline lookup yields CDR1 MNHEY and CDR2 SVGAGI. Trimming at V came to 7 bases and at J to 5 bases, leaving 6 bases not matched to a gene. The CDR3 is 13 amino acids. The CDR3 region is CASINRGQDTQYF. CDR3 nucleotide sequence: TGTGCCAGCATTAACAGGGGACAAGATACGCAGTATTTT.

The CDR3 loop reads CASSQDGLREQYF. The CDR3 nucleotides read TGTGCCAGCTCACAGGACGGGCTCCGCGAGCAGTACTTC. This chain connects TRBV18 to TRBJ2-7; D remains ambiguous. This CDR3 is built from 13 residues. Germline-derived CDR1 and CDR2 are KGHSH and LQKENI. V lost 4 bases and J 6 bases, leaving 13 bases between the germline ends.

The chain employs TRBV2 and TRBJ1-3, with D hard to call. CDR3 length equals 15 residues. Germline V gene data show CDR1 as SNHLY and CDR2 as FYNNEI. Trimming took off 4 bases at V and 4 bases at J, with 14 bases between the two ends. The CDR3 DNA reads TGTGCCAGCAGTGCGCAACCTCGGTCCGGAAACACCATATATTTT. It is translated as CASSAQPRSGNTIYF.

A single count supports this clone. This chain uses TRBV2 with TRBJ2-7; weak D call: TRBD1 (6 bases). Trimming removed 5 bases at V and 7 bases at J, with 18 bases between. The germline V gene has CDR1 SNHLY and CDR2 FYNNEI. This CDR3 is built from 14 residues. For the CDR3, the DNA is TGTGCCAGCAGTTTCTTGGACAGATCTGGGGAGCAGTACTTC. Translation: CASSFLDRSGEQYF.

This chain uses TRBV6-5 with TRBJ2-7; 10 positions match TRBD1. The CDR3 has 14 residues. V shed 4 bases and J 2 bases; nucleotides not matched to a gene: 2. Germline V gives CDR1 MNHEY, CDR2 SVGAGI. DNA for the CDR3: TGTGCCAGCAGTTTGGACAGGGGGGCCTACGAGCAGTACTTC. This codes for CASSLDRGAYEQYF.

The rearrangement links TRBV19 to TRBJ1-5; no clear D. From germline, CDR1 is LNHDA and CDR2 SQIVND (reference sequence). This CDR3 comprises 14 residues. Between the trimmed V and J ends, which lost 1 base and 4 bases, there was a span of 8 bases. This chain's CDR3 is CASSIGRLNQPQHF. In DNA, the CDR3 is TGTGCCAGTAGTATAGGGAGGTTAAATCAGCCCCAGCATTTT.

This chain connects TRBV25-1 to TRBJ2-6; the D gene is possibly TRBD1 (6 bases). The germline V and J ends were trimmed by 4 bases and 3 bases, with 13 bases remaining between them. The CDR3 is 16 amino acids. From germline, CDR1 is MGHDK and CDR2 SYGVNS. The CDR3 DNA reads as TGTGCCAGCAGTGGGAAGACAGGTCTTGGGGCCAACGTCCTGACTTTC. It yields the protein CASSGKTGLGANVLTF.

This chain joins TRBV5-1 and TRBJ2-5, with 7 bases matching TRBD2. J was trimmed by 2 bases and V by 6 bases; bases with no gene match: 16. Germline values: CDR1 SGHRS, CDR2 YFSETQ. The CDR3 is 17 amino acids. The CDR3 coding sequence is TGCGCCAGCACCGATATAGAGGTAGCGGGCCTACAAGAGACCCAGTACTTC. This codes for CASTDIEVAGLQETQYF.

The V and J genes are TRBV19 and TRBJ2-7; 7 bases match TRBD1. The CDR3 sequence is 13 residues long. J lost 4 bases, V lost 6 bases, and 6 bases had no gene match. The V gene's germline CDR1 is LNHDA and CDR2 SQIVND (reference sequence). In nucleotides, the CDR3 is TGTGCCAGTAGCCGCATGACAGGGTACGAGCAGTACTTC. It codes for CASSRMTGYEQYF.

This clone has a handful of counts. The rearrangement links TRBV21-1 to TRBJ1-5. TRBV21-1 is tagged as a pseudogene. This CDR3 is 11 amino acids long. This chain's CDR3 is CASRQSPRSIF. As DNA, the CDR3 is TGTGCCAGCAGACAATCCCCCCGGAGCATTTTT.

J is TRBJ2-3 and V is TRBV5-5; 7 bases align to TRBD1. The V gene end was trimmed by 4 bases and the J gene end by 0 bases; junction bases not matched to a gene: 5. CDR3 length equals 15 residues. Per germline, CDR1 SGHKS and CDR2 YYEKEE (reference sequence). The CDR3 is CASSTRQGSTDTQYF. The CDR3 DNA reads as TGTGCCAGCAGCACCCGACAGGGTAGCACAGATACGCAGTATTTT. The variable domain in full, completed from reference TRBV5-5 and TRBJ2-3, reads DAGVTQSPTHLIKTRGQQVTLRCSPISGHKSVSWYQQVLGQGPQFIFQYYEKEERGRGNFPDRFSARQFPNYSSELNVNALLLGDSALYLCASSTRQGSTDTQYFGPGTRLTVL.

The rearrangement joins TRBV28 to TRBJ1-2; a possible D gene is TRBD1 (6 bases). Deletions cut 3 bases from V and 8 bases from J, with 13 bases between. The CDR3 contains 13 residues. CDR1 and CDR2 (germline): MDHEN, SYDVKM. CDR3 amino acids: CASSLDGGLGYTF. The DNA of the CDR3 is TGTGCCAGCAGTTTGGACGGGGGCCTAGGCTACACCTTC.

This chain uses TRBV29-1 with TRBJ1-1; TRBD1 is a possible D gene (5 bases). Germline values: CDR1 SQVTM, CDR2 ANQGSEA. Trimming removed 3 bases from V and 4 bases from J, with 18 bases in between. The CDR3 consists of 15 residues. This CDR3 is CSVEGGRGRITEAFF. CDR3 DNA: TGCAGCGTTGAGGGTGGGCGGGGGAGAATCACTGAAGCTTTCTTT.

The chain links TRBV15 to TRBJ2-5; the D is unclear. Trimming cost V 0 bases and J 0 bases, with 2 bases left between them. Germline V CDR1 and CDR2: LNHNV, YYDKDF (reference sequence). The CDR3 runs 13 residues. The CDR3 spells CATSRDYQETQYF. The CDR3 bases are TGTGCCACCAGCAGAGATTACCAAGAGACCCAGTACTTC.